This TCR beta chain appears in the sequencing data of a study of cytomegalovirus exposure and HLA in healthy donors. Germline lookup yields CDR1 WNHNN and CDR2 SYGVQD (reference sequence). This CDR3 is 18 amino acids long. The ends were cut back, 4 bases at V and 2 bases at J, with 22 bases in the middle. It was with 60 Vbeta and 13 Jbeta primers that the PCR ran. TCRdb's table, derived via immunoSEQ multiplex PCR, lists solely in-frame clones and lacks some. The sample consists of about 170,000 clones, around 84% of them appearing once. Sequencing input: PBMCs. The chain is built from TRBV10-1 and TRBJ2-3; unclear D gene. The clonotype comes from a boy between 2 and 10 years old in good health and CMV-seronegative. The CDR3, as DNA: TGCGCCAGCAGTGTTACGGCGGCGCCCCTAGGAGTCACAGATACGCAGTATTTT. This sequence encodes CASSVTAAPLGVTDTQYF.